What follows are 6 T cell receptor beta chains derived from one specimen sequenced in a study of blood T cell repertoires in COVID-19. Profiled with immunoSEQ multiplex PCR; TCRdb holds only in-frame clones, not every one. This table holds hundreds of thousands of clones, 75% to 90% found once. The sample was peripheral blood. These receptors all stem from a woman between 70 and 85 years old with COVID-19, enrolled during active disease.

This chain's CDR3 is CAWSVTAGNTEAFF. The CDR3 bases are TGTGCCTGGAGTGTAACGGCAGGGAACACTGAAGCTTTCTTT. This chain joins TRBV30 and TRBJ1-1; no reliable D call. The CDR3 contains 14 residues. The ends were cut back, 0 bases at V and 1 base at J, with 9 bases in the middle. Looked up from germline, CDR1 is GTSNPN and CDR2 is SVGIG (reference sequence). The full variable domain, in which reference TRBV30 and TRBJ1-1 provide the parts outside the CDR3, is SQTIHQWPATLVQPVGSPLSLECTVEGTSNPNLYWYRQAAGRGLQLLFYSVGIGQISSEVPQNLSASRPQDRQFILSSKKLLLSDSGFYLCAWSVTAGNTEAFFGQGTRLTVV.

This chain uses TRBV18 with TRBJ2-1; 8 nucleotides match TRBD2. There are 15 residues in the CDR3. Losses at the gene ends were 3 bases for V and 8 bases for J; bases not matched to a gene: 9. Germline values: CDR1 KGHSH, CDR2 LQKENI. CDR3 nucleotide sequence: TGTGCCAGCTCACCGGGACTAGGCCCCAACCATGAGCAGTTCTTC. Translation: CASSPGLGPNHEQFF.

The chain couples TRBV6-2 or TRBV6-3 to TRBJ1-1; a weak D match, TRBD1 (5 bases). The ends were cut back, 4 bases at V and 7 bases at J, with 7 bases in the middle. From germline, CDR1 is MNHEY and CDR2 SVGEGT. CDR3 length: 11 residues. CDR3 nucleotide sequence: TGTGCCAGCAGTTTGCAGGGTGAAGCTTTCTTT. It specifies CASSLQGEAFF.

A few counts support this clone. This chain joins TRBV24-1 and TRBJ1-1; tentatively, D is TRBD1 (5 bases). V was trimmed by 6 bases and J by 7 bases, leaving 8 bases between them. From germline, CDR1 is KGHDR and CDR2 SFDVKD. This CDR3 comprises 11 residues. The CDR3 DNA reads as TGTGCCACCAGTAGGGGTATTGAAGCTTTCTTT. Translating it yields CATSRGIEAFF.

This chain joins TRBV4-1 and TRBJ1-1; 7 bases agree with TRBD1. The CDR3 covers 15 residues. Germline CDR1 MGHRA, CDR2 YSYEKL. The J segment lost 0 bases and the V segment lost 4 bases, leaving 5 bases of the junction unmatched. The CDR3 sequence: CASSLLTGMNTEAFF. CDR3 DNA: TGCGCCAGCAGCCTATTGACAGGGATGAACACTGAAGCTTTCTTT.

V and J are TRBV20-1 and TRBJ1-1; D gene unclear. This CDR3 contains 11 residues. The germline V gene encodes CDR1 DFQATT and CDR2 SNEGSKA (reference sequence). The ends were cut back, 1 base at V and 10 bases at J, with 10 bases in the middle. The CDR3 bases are TGCAGTGCTAGAGTGGGAGTACGAGCTTTCTTT. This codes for CSARVGVRAFF.